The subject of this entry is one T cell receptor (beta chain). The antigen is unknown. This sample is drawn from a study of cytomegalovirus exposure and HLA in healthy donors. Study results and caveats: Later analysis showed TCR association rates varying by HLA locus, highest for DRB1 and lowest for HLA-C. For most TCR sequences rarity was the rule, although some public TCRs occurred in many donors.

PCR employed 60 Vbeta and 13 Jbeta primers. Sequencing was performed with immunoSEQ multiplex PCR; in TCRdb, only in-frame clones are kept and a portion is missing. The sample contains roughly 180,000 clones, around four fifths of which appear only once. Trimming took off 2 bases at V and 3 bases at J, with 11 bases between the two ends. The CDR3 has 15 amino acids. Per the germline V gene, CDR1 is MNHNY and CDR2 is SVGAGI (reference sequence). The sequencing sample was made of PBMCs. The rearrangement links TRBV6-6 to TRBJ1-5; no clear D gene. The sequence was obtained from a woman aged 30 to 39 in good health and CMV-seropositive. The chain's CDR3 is CASSYGPTNNQPQHF. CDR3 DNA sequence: TGTGCCAGCAGTTACGGCCCCACCAACAATCAGCCCCAGCATTTT.